Listed below are T cell receptor beta chains from one sample, sequenced in a study of cytomegalovirus exposure and HLA in healthy donors. Only in-frame clones appear in the TCRdb table, and some are missing; sequencing was by immunoSEQ multiplex PCR. The table records fewer than 250,000 clones, roughly 82% of them present only once. Material for sequencing was PBMCs. These receptors originate from a man aged 35 to 55 in good health and CMV-seropositive. Both conserved end residues are part of each CDR3. The D gene is left open where the match is weak. Rows may omit the clone size; those that give it use once, few, many or a size class.

abundance	j_gene	v_gene	d_gene	CDR3nt	CDR3aa
.	TRBJ1-2	TRBV7-2	.	TGTGCCAGCAGCTTAGTCGGACTGAGCGGACGGGGCTACACCTTC	CASSLVGLSGRGYTF
.	TRBJ2-3	TRBV9	TRBD2	TGTGCCAGCAGCGTAGCTAGCGGGAGGGCCAAAGATACGCAGTATTTT	CASSVASGRAKDTQYF
.	TRBJ1-1	TRBV5-4	.	TGTGCCAGCAGCAGGGAACAGGGGAACACTGAAGCTTTCTTT	CASSREQGNTEAFF
.	TRBJ2-1	TRBV2	TRBD1	TGTGCCAGCAGTAATGACAGGGGGGCATACAATGAGCAGTTCTTC	CASSNDRGAYNEQFF
once	TRBJ1-4	TRBV19	.	TGTGCCAGTAGCCATGTAAGGACAGATCCTCTTGGTAATGAAAAACTGTTTTTT	CASSHVRTDPLGNEKLFF
few	TRBJ2-1	TRBV9	TRBD2	TGTGCCAGCAGCTCCCAAGGACTAGCGGCCTACAATGAGCAGTTCTTC	CASSSQGLAAYNEQFF
.	TRBJ1-2	TRBV6-1	TRBD1	TGTGCCAGCAGTACCGGACAGGGCGGGTATGGCTACACCTTC	CASSTGQGGYGYTF
.	TRBJ1-2	TRBV9	.	TGTGCCAGCAGCGTAGCTATAGGGGAGGGTAACTATGGCTACACCTTC	CASSVAIGEGNYGYTF
few	TRBJ2-3	TRBV4-1	.	TGCGCCAGCAGCCAAGATCATGTAGTATCAGATACGCAGTATTTT	CASSQDHVVSDTQYF
.	TRBJ1-2	TRBV6-5	.	TGTGCCAGCAGTTCTAGATATGGCTACACCTTC	CASSSRYGYTF
few	TRBJ1-5	TRBV30	TRBD1	TGTGCCTGGAGGCCGGGACAGGTCAGCAATCAGCCCCAGCATTTT	CAWRPGQVSNQPQHF
.	TRBJ2-1	TRBV27	TRBD2	TGTGCCAGCAGCCGTCGCGGGAGCTCCTACAATGAGCAGTTCTTC	CASSRRGSSYNEQFF
.	TRBJ2-1	TRBV4-1	TRBD2	TGCGCCAGCAGCCCCCCTGGGGGGACTACAACAGGCTATGAGCAGTTCTTC	CASSPPGGTTTGYEQFF
.	TRBJ2-1	TRBV5-1	TRBD2	TGCGCCAGCAGCCCGCTGCGAGCGGGAGGGTACAATGAGCAGTTCTTC	CASSPLRAGGYNEQFF
.	TRBJ2-3	TRBV6-1	.	TGTGCCACCACCACTTCAGGGCCCACAGATACGCAGTATTTT	CATTTSGPTDTQYF
.	TRBJ1-5	TRBV10-3	TRBD1	TGTGCCATCAGTGAAGGGGGACAGGGTGTGCCCCAGCATTTT	CAISEGGQGVPQHF
.	TRBJ2-1	TRBV11-2	TRBD2	TGTGCCAGCAGCTACACTAGCGGGAGGGCCTCTGTCAATGAGCAGTTCTTC	CASSYTSGRASVNEQFF
.	TRBJ1-2	TRBV6-6	TRBD1	TGTGCCAGCAGTTACGCCGGACAGGACCAGGGCTATGGCTACACCTTC	CASSYAGQDQGYGYTF
.	TRBJ1-5	TRBV2	.	TGTGCCAGCAGGCGCGAGGGCCTTAGCAATCAGCCCCAGCATTTT	CASRREGLSNQPQHF
.	TRBJ2-7	TRBV7-9	TRBD1	TGTGCCAGCTCGGTGGGACAGGGTATCTACGAGCAGTACTTC	CASSVGQGIYEQYF
.	TRBJ2-3	TRBV11-2	TRBD2	TGTGCCAGCAGCACAAGACTAGCGGGTCATGATACGCAGTATTTT	CASSTRLAGHDTQYF
.	TRBJ1-2	TRBV27	.	TGTGCCAGCAGTCCGACAGGCCCTTGGGGCTACACCTTC	CASSPTGPWGYTF
.	TRBJ2-3	TRBV27	.	TGTGCCAGCATTCGGCAGGGAAAGGGAGATACGCAGTATTTT	CASIRQGKGDTQYF
.	TRBJ2-5	TRBV29-1	.	TGCAGCGGTTGGGGGCAGGGGAAAGAGACCCAGTACTTC	CSGWGQGKETQYF
.	TRBJ2-1	TRBV29-1	.	TGCAGCGTTGAAAGGGGTCCCAATGAGCAGTTCTTC	CSVERGPNEQFF
.	TRBJ1-2	TRBV2	.	TGTGCCACCACGAGGGTGGCTGGCTACACCTTC	CATTRVAGYTF
.	TRBJ2-1	TRBV5-6	TRBD1	TGTGCCAGCAGCCTTCCGGGACAGAACTACAATGAGCAGTTCTTC	CASSLPGQNYNEQFF
once	TRBJ1-4	TRBV2	.	TGTGCCAGCAGCGGGGGGGTTAATGAAAAACTGTTTTTT	CASSGGVNEKLFF
few	TRBJ2-3	TRBV30	.	TGTGCCTGGAGTGTAACCCTAGCTCTTAGCACAGATACGCAGTATTTT	CAWSVTLALSTDTQYF
.	TRBJ1-1	TRBV9	TRBD1	TGTGCCAGCAGCGCCGGGACAGTCAACACTGAAGCTTTCTTT	CASSAGTVNTEAFF
.	TRBJ2-1	TRBV18	.	TGTGCCAGCTCACCCCAACAGGGAGACAGGTCCTACAATGAGCAGTTCTTC	CASSPQQGDRSYNEQFF
.	TRBJ1-1	TRBV30	.	TGTGCCTCCAATCGGGGTAGGAGCACTGAAGCTTTCTTT	CASNRGRSTEAFF
.	TRBJ2-5	TRBV29-1	.	TGCAGCGTTCGACCCCCCAGGGGCGCGGAGACCCAGTACTTC	CSVRPPRGAETQYF
.	TRBJ1-4	TRBV4-1	TRBD1	TGCGCCAGCAGCCAGGACAGGTTCTCTAATGAAAAACTGTTTTTT	CASSQDRFSNEKLFF
.	TRBJ1-3	TRBV27	.	TGTGCCAGCAGTTTCCGGACACCTGGAAACACCATATATTTT	CASSFRTPGNTIYF
.	TRBJ2-7	TRBV6-6	TRBD1	TGTGCCAGCAGCTCGGGACAGGGGCCCCCCTACGAGCAGTACTTC	CASSSGQGPPYEQYF
.	TRBJ2-7	TRBV4-1	.	TGCGCCAGCAGCCCATACCTACCCCTAGCAGGCTACGAGCAGTACTTC	CASSPYLPLAGYEQYF
.	TRBJ1-1	TRBV6-1	.	TGTGCCAGCAGTCAGGGGTGGGAGCGTAGGACTGAAGCTTTCTTT	CASSQGWERRTEAFF
.	TRBJ2-1	TRBV4-1	.	TGCGCCAGCAGCCTAGGGGACAATGAGCAGTTCTTC	CASSLGDNEQFF
few	TRBJ2-6	TRBV5-1	.	TGCGCCAGCAGCCCGGGGTCGTTTGCGTCGGTTGGGGCCAACGTCCTGACTTTC	CASSPGSFASVGANVLTF
few	TRBJ1-1	TRBV6-5	.	TGTGCCAGCAGCCAACCCGGTGGGAACACTGAAGCTTTCTTT	CASSQPGGNTEAFF